A selection of T cell receptor beta chains follows, all from one sample in a study of blood T cell repertoires in COVID-19. Produced via immunoSEQ multiplex PCR; TCRdb's table is partial and in-frame only. Altogether under 130,000 clones are present, about 90% being singletons, with the ten largest covering 3% to 3.5%. Sequences were obtained from peripheral blood. Receptor source: a human donor in a cohort sampled during active COVID-19. Both conserved end residues are part of each CDR3. Each record gives: J gene, D gene, clone size, V gene, CDR3 protein, CDR3 DNA. D genes are given only for firm matches. Only some rows state a clone size, as once, few, many or a class for expanded clones.

J: TRBJ1-5
D: -
size: -
V: TRBV6-5
CDR3: CASSSTRGSNQPQHF
DNA: TGTGCCAGCAGTTCGACACGGGGGAGCAATCAGCCCCAGCATTTT

J: TRBJ2-2
D: TRBD1
size: -
V: TRBV6-4
CDR3: CASSEQGAGTGELFF
DNA: TGTGCCAGCAGTGAGCAGGGGGCTGGCACCGGGGAGCTGTTTTTT

J: TRBJ2-3
D: TRBD2
size: -
V: TRBV29-1
CDR3: CSGGGGTDTQYF
DNA: TGCAGCGGGGGGGGAGGGACAGATACGCAGTATTTT

J: TRBJ2-2
D: -
size: -
V: TRBV19
CDR3: CTSSPRQTGELFF
DNA: TGTACCAGTAGTCCCCGACAGACCGGGGAGCTGTTTTTT

J: TRBJ2-6
D: TRBD1
size: -
V: TRBV7-6
CDR3: CASSSRQGIFAGANVLTF
DNA: TGTGCCAGCAGCTCTCGACAGGGGATTTTCGCTGGGGCCAACGTCCTGACTTTC

J: TRBJ2-1
D: -
size: many
V: TRBV9
CDR3: CASSVEGRGNEQFF
DNA: TGTGCCAGCAGCGTAGAGGGCCGGGGAAATGAGCAGTTCTTC

J: TRBJ2-7
D: TRBD1
size: -
V: TRBV5-1
CDR3: CASSSGRGQNEQYF
DNA: TGCGCCAGCAGCTCCGGCCGGGGACAGAACGAGCAGTACTTC

J: TRBJ2-5
D: TRBD2
size: -
V: TRBV5-1
CDR3: CASSFGLAGGPETQYF
DNA: TGCGCCAGCAGCTTCGGACTAGCGGGAGGGCCAGAGACCCAGTACTTC

J: TRBJ2-3
D: TRBD1
size: -
V: TRBV7-6
CDR3: CASSKYRDREGDTQYF
DNA: TGTGCCAGCAGTAAATACCGGGACAGGGAAGGAGATACGCAGTATTTT

J: TRBJ1-2
D: TRBD1
size: -
V: TRBV5-1
CDR3: CASSYRDSENYGYTF
DNA: TGCGCCAGCAGCTACCGGGACAGCGAGAACTATGGCTACACCTTC

J: TRBJ2-7
D: TRBD2
size: once
V: TRBV6-9
CDR3: CASSSRDYPSYEQYF
DNA: TGTGCCAGCAGTTCGCGGGACTACCCGTCCTACGAGCAGTACTTC

J: TRBJ1-5
D: -
size: -
V: TRBV11-2
CDR3: CASSTSGSRKPQHF
DNA: TGTGCCAGCAGCACCTCCGGGAGCCGCAAGCCCCAGCATTTT

J: TRBJ2-2
D: TRBD2
size: -
V: TRBV9
CDR3: CASSVASGANTGELFF
DNA: TGTGCCAGCAGCGTAGCCAGCGGGGCGAACACCGGGGAGCTGTTTTTT

J: TRBJ2-1
D: -
size: -
V: TRBV19
CDR3: CASSIGEGYEQFF
DNA: TGTGCCAGTAGTATTGGCGAGGGCTATGAGCAGTTCTTC

J: TRBJ2-7
D: TRBD1
size: -
V: TRBV18
CDR3: CASSKTGVPPYEQYF
DNA: TGTGCCAGCTCAAAAACAGGGGTGCCCCCCTACGAGCAGTACTTC

J: TRBJ1-2
D: TRBD1
size: -
V: TRBV28
CDR3: CASSLGTGGFKNYGYTF
DNA: TGTGCCAGCAGCCTGGGGACAGGGGGCTTTAAAAACTATGGCTACACCTTC

J: TRBJ1-3
D: TRBD1
size: -
V: TRBV18
CDR3: CASSPGTVNSGNTIYF
DNA: TGTGCCAGCTCACCAGGGACAGTGAACTCTGGAAACACCATATATTTT

J: TRBJ2-7
D: -
size: -
V: TRBV29-1
CDR3: CSVMQGVKQYF
DNA: TGCAGCGTGATGCAGGGCGTCAAGCAGTACTTC

J: TRBJ2-7
D: -
size: few
V: TRBV6-5
CDR3: CASSYLGGSRYEQYF
DNA: TGTGCCAGCAGCTACCTTGGGGGCTCGAGGTACGAGCAGTACTTC

J: TRBJ2-7
D: TRBD1
size: -
V: TRBV7-6
CDR3: CASSWGTGESYEQYF
DNA: TGTGCCAGCAGCTGGGGGACAGGGGAATCCTACGAGCAGTACTTC

J: TRBJ2-7
D: -
size: -
V: TRBV5-6
CDR3: CASSFTGLTYEQYF
DNA: TGTGCCAGCAGCTTTACAGGGCTAACCTACGAGCAGTACTTC

J: TRBJ1-1
D: TRBD1
size: -
V: TRBV5-4
CDR3: CASSADRVTEAFF
DNA: TGTGCCAGCAGCGCCGACAGGGTCACTGAAGCTTTCTTT

J: TRBJ2-5
D: -
size: -
V: TRBV11-2
CDR3: CASSLNRGLAQETQYF
DNA: TGTGCCAGCAGCTTGAATCGTGGGCTAGCGCAAGAGACCCAGTACTTC

J: TRBJ1-1
D: TRBD1
size: few
V: TRBV12-3/TRBV12-4
CDR3: CASSLTQGTEAFF
DNA: TGTGCCAGCAGTTTAACACAGGGGACTGAAGCTTTCTTT

J: TRBJ2-7
D: -
size: -
V: TRBV21-1
CDR3: CASSSKRENYEQYF
DNA: TGTGCCAGCAGCTCGAAAAGGGAGAACTACGAGCAGTACTTC

J: TRBJ2-7
D: TRBD2
size: -
V: TRBV4-3
CDR3: CASSPGLAGVEQYF
DNA: TGCGCCAGCAGCCCTGGACTAGCGGGAGTCGAGCAGTACTTC

J: TRBJ2-3
D: -
size: -
V: TRBV25-1
CDR3: CASSDQKGGGTDTQYF
DNA: TGTGCCAGCAGTGATCAGAAAGGGGGGGGCACAGATACGCAGTATTTT

J: TRBJ2-5
D: -
size: -
V: TRBV6-1
CDR3: CASSETEGETQYF
DNA: TGTGCCAGCAGTGAAACCGAGGGAGAGACCCAGTACTTC

J: TRBJ2-5
D: -
size: -
V: TRBV9
CDR3: CASSVGAGYETQYF
DNA: TGTGCCAGCAGCGTAGGCGCGGGCTATGAGACCCAGTACTTC

J: TRBJ1-1
D: TRBD1
size: -
V: TRBV15
CDR3: CATSRDRTGSNTEAFF
DNA: TGTGCCACCAGCAGAGATAGGACAGGGTCGAACACTGAAGCTTTCTTT

J: TRBJ1-4
D: -
size: -
V: TRBV19
CDR3: CASSISEATNEKLFF
DNA: TGTGCCAGTAGTATTTCTGAGGCAACTAATGAAAAACTGTTTTTT

J: TRBJ1-2
D: TRBD1
size: -
V: TRBV27
CDR3: CASGRQGVVYGYTF
DNA: TGTGCCAGCGGACGACAGGGGGTCGTCTATGGCTACACCTTC

J: TRBJ2-2
D: TRBD2
size: -
V: TRBV6-2/TRBV6-3
CDR3: CASSYTSGRNTGELFF
DNA: TGTGCCAGCAGTTACACCAGCGGGAGGAACACCGGGGAGCTGTTTTTT

J: TRBJ2-4
D: -
size: -
V: TRBV30
CDR3: CAWSTSNQNIQYF
DNA: TGTGCCTGGAGTACGTCTAACCAAAACATTCAGTACTTC

J: TRBJ1-1
D: -
size: -
V: TRBV30
CDR3: CAWSPGVKAFF
DNA: TGTGCCTGGAGTCCGGGGGTGAAAGCTTTCTTT

J: TRBJ2-1
D: -
size: -
V: TRBV7-2
CDR3: CASSLKEYNEQFF
DNA: TGTGCCAGCAGCTTAAAGGAGTACAATGAGCAGTTCTTC

J: TRBJ2-2
D: -
size: -
V: TRBV15
CDR3: CATSTFLPGELFF
DNA: TGTGCCACCAGCACCTTTCTACCCGGGGAGCTGTTTTTT

J: TRBJ2-5
D: TRBD2
size: -
V: TRBV27
CDR3: CASSFRGSREGRETQYF
DNA: TGTGCCAGCAGTTTTAGGGGATCCCGGGAGGGCCGGGAGACCCAGTACTTC

J: TRBJ2-3
D: TRBD2
size: once
V: TRBV11-3
CDR3: CASSLGVLAGGTDTQYF
DNA: TGTGCCAGCAGCTTAGGTGTACTAGCGGGGGGCACAGATACGCAGTATTTT